These 28 T cell receptor beta chains came from one sample sequenced in a study of T cell responses to AZD1222 COVID-19 vaccine. Sequencing was performed with immunoSEQ multiplex PCR; in TCRdb, only in-frame clones are kept and a portion is missing. Seen here are roughly 140,000 clones, roughly nine tenths observed once, and the top ten hold 2.5% to 4%. The starting material was peripheral blood, obtained 28 days after the second AZD1222 dose. The origin of the receptors is an adult who received the AZD1222 COVID-19 vaccine.

The chain employs TRBV7-9 and TRBJ1-6; D is unclear. CDR3 length equals 14 residues. The germline V gene has CDR1 SEHNR and CDR2 FQNEAQ (reference sequence). V was cut by 4 bases and J by 11 bases, with 15 bases left in between. CDR3 region: CASSSVELFAPLHF. In DNA form, the CDR3 reads TGTGCCAGCAGCTCCGTAGAACTCTTTGCACCCCTCCACTTT.

The J gene is TRBJ1-1, the V gene TRBV4-2; D ambiguous. CDR3 length: 13 residues. Germline lookup yields CDR1 LGHNA and CDR2 YNFKEQ. V was clipped by 0 bases and J by 1 base, with 3 bases between them. The chain's CDR3 is CASSQDRNTEAFF. In nucleotides, the CDR3 is TGTGCCAGCAGCCAAGACCGGAACACTGAAGCTTTCTTT.

The chain couples TRBV14 to TRBJ2-5; no clear D. The V end lost 1 base, the J end lost 6 bases, and 9 bases lay between the germline ends. The germline V gene encodes CDR1 SGHDN and CDR2 FVKESK. The length of the CDR3 is 13 residues. CDR3 DNA: TGTGCCAGCAGCCAAGTCCCAGGAAAGACCCAGTACTTC. As protein: CASSQVPGKTQYF.

A note on this clone: The sample holds other DNA sequences that translate to the same CDR3. This chain links TRBV7-9 with TRBJ1-1; D perhaps matches TRBD1 (5 bases). The CDR3 covers 14 residues. Trimming removed 4 bases at V and 5 bases at J, with 14 bases between. The germline CDR1 and CDR2 sequences are SEHNR and FQNEAQ (reference sequence). CDR3 residues: CASSSQGGGTEAFF. In nucleotides, the CDR3 is TGTGCCAGCAGCTCGCAGGGAGGAGGGACTGAAGCTTTCTTT.

The chain employs TRBV7-2 and TRBJ2-2; unclear D gene. Germline values: CDR1 SGHTA, CDR2 FQGNSA. This CDR3 is 13 amino acids long. V was trimmed by 4 bases and J by 4 bases, leaving 7 bases between them. CDR3 loop: CASSSVVTGELFF. In DNA form, the CDR3 reads TGTGCCAGCAGCTCCGTGGTCACCGGGGAGCTGTTTTTT.

The chain combines TRBV9 with TRBJ2-2; D possibly uses TRBD1 or TRBD2 (5 bases each). CDR3 length equals 17 residues. CDR1 and CDR2 from the germline V gene are SGDLS and YYNGEE. Between the trimmed V and J ends, which lost 6 bases and 5 bases, there was a span of 23 bases. Here the CDR3 DNA reads TGTGCCAGCACCAGAGGGTGGCGGACATCGGGAACCGGGGAGCTGTTTTTT. As protein: CASTRGWRTSGTGELFF.

The rearrangement links TRBV7-6 to TRBJ2-7, with D possibly matching TRBD2 (5 bases). V lost 1 base and J 1 base, leaving 11 bases between the germline ends. Germline assignment: CDR1 SGHVS and CDR2 FNYEAQ. The CDR3 spans 15 residues. The CDR3 spells CASSLGTATSYEQYF. The CDR3 DNA follows: TGTGCCAGCAGCTTAGGGACTGCAACATCCTACGAGCAGTACTTC.

The chain is built from TRBV9 and TRBJ1-1; D remains ambiguous. V lost 2 bases and J 1 base, leaving 9 bases between the germline ends. The CDR3 runs to 14 residues. CDR1 is SGDLS and CDR2 is YYNGEE in the germline V gene. The CDR3 DNA sequence: TGTGCCAGCAGCGTGGGTCCGGGGAACACTGAAGCTTTCTTT. Residues: CASSVGPGNTEAFF.

This clone was recorded a few times. J is TRBJ1-4 and V is TRBV3-1 (or the pseudogene TRBV3-2); no firm D call. The germline gives CDR1 LGHDT, CDR2 YNNKEL (reference sequence). Trimming shortened V by 9 bases and J by 5 bases, and 10 bases separated the two germline ends. The CDR3 contains 12 residues. As DNA, the CDR3 is TGTGCCAGGGGGTCTCACAATGAAAAACTGTTTTTT. Its protein is CARGSHNEKLFF.

The J gene is TRBJ2-7, the V gene TRBV27; the D is unclear. Germline V gene lookup returns CDR1 MNHEY and CDR2 SMNVEV (reference sequence). The CDR3 loop spans 14 amino acids. Trimming pared 1 base from V and 0 bases from J, leaving 7 bases between. CDR3 coding DNA: TGTGCCAGCAGTTTATTAGGCGACTCCTACGAGCAGTACTTC. Translated: CASSLLGDSYEQYF.

The chain employs TRBV7-8 and TRBJ2-7, with TRBD1 matching over 7 bases. CDR1 and CDR2 (germline): SGHVS, FQNEAQ. With 5 bases clipped from V and 5 bases from J, the junction kept 12 bases outside the gene matches. The length of the CDR3 is 15 residues. The CDR3 loop is CASSPRDSFSDEQYF. The CDR3 DNA reads TGTGCCAGCAGCCCAAGGGACAGTTTCTCGGACGAGCAGTACTTC.

The V and J genes are TRBV24-1 and TRBJ1-5; 10 bases are shared with TRBD1. CDR1 is KGHDR, CDR2 SFDVKD, per germline. This CDR3 is 19 amino acids long. With V trimmed by 3 bases and J by 1 base, 11 bases remained unmatched. CDR3 in DNA: TGTGCCACCAGTGATGGGGGGACAGGGGCGTCGGACAGCAATCAGCCCCAGCATTTT. Its protein is CATSDGGTGASDSNQPQHF.

V and J are TRBV18 and TRBJ1-4; TRBD1 might be the D (6 bases). The germline V gene encodes CDR1 KGHSH and CDR2 LQKENI. There are 17 residues in the CDR3. V was shortened by 0 bases and J by 3 bases, with 14 bases between the two germline ends. The CDR3 nucleotides are TGTGCCAGCTCACCACCCCCAAGCAGGACAGCTAATGAAAAACTGTTTTTT. Amino acids: CASSPPPSRTANEKLFF. The variable domain in full, with the rest retrieved from reference TRBV18 and TRBJ1-4, is NAGVMQNPRHLVRRRGQEARLRCSPMKGHSHVYWYRQLPEEGLKFMVYLQKENIIDESGMPKERFSAEFPKEGPSILRIQQVVRGDSAAYFCASSPPPSRTANEKLFFGSGTQLSVL.

The J gene is TRBJ2-7, the V gene TRBV4-1; TRBD2 matches at 15 bases. CDR3 length equals 17 residues. Per germline, CDR1 MGHRA and CDR2 YSYEKL. Trimming at V came to 4 bases and at J to 5 bases, leaving 9 bases not matched to a gene. The CDR3 sequence: CASSLVGLAGGMHEQYF. The CDR3, as DNA: TGCGCCAGCAGCCTAGTAGGACTAGCGGGAGGGATGCACGAGCAGTACTTC.

The chain joins TRBV5-1 to TRBJ1-2, with a possible D match to TRBD1 (6 bases). Germline CDR1 reads SGHRS; CDR2 reads YFSETQ. The CDR3 runs 11 residues. The V end lost 3 bases, the J end lost 9 bases, and 9 bases lay between the germline ends. This chain's CDR3 is CASSYGTSYTF. The CDR3 DNA is TGCGCCAGCAGCTACGGGACAAGCTACACCTTC.

The genes are TRBV5-6 and TRBJ1-2; D uncertain. The CDR3 sequence is 14 residues long. The V end was cut by 0 bases, the J end by 4 bases, with 10 bases between. Per germline, CDR1 SGHDT and CDR2 YYEEEE. The CDR3 here is CASSLVPEPYGYTF. The DNA for the CDR3 is TGTGCCAGCAGCTTGGTGCCGGAACCCTATGGCTACACCTTC.

V usage is TRBV15 and J usage is TRBJ2-5; D may be TRBD1 (6 bases). The V end was cut by 5 bases, the J end by 3 bases, with 19 bases between. The CDR3 has 16 residues. CDR1 is LNHNV, CDR2 YYDKDF, per germline (reference sequence). For the CDR3, the DNA is TGTGCCACCAGCCCCCGGGGTGATAGGACAGAAGAGACCCAGTACTTC. It translates to CATSPRGDRTEETQYF.

This clone was observed a few times. The chain employs TRBV11-2 and TRBJ2-7, with TRBD1 identical over 11 bases. V lost 1 base, J lost 2 bases, and 7 bases stayed unmatched. This CDR3 is built from 17 residues. The germline gives CDR1 SGHAT, CDR2 FQNNGV. The CDR3 protein is CASSLGWTGGFTYEQYF. The CDR3 nucleotides are TGTGCCAGCAGCTTAGGTTGGACAGGGGGCTTTACCTACGAGCAGTACTTC.

This sequence joins TRBV28 and TRBJ2-1, with 12 bases fitting TRBD2. The germline V gene encodes CDR1 MDHEN and CDR2 SYDVKM. The V segment lost 6 bases and the J segment 0 bases; nucleotides outside the gene matches: 9. This CDR3 is 18 amino acids long. The CDR3 region is CASRPWTSGTSSYNEQFF. In DNA, the CDR3 is TGTGCCAGCAGGCCTTGGACTAGCGGGACAAGCTCCTACAATGAGCAGTTCTTC.

The chain is built from TRBV9 and TRBJ2-1; D ambiguous. Germline-derived CDR1 and CDR2 are SGDLS and YYNGEE. Between the trimmed V and J ends, which lost 3 bases and 5 bases, there was a span of 12 bases. The CDR3 sequence is 14 residues long. The CDR3 is CASSAYRIHNEQFF. The DNA of the CDR3 is TGTGCCAGCAGCGCTTACCGTATCCACAATGAGCAGTTCTTC.

This clone was recorded once. This chain connects TRBV5-8 to TRBJ1-1; D is possibly TRBD1 (6 bases). V lost 5 bases, J lost 6 bases, and 23 bases lay in between. CDR1 SGHTS and CDR2 YDEGEE come from the germline V gene. This CDR3 region has 16 residues. CDR3 DNA: TGTGCCAGCAGACGGGGGGATACAGGGATGGGGGCTGAAGCTTTCTTT. It translates to CASRRGDTGMGAEAFF.

V usage is TRBV29-1 and J usage is TRBJ1-6; a possible D gene is TRBD1 (6 bases). V lost 5 bases and J 7 bases, leaving 15 bases between the germline ends. CDR3 length: 14 amino acids. CDR1 SQVTM and CDR2 ANQGSEA come from the germline V gene. CDR3 sequence reads: CSVWDTNSNSPLHF. CDR3 DNA: TGCAGCGTTTGGGACACGAACTCAAATTCACCCCTCCACTTT.

The chain is built from TRBV6-1 and TRBJ1-5; D is uncertain. V was clipped by 1 base and J by 7 bases, with 8 bases between them. CDR3 length equals 13 residues. From germline, CDR1 is MNHNS and CDR2 SASEGT. This chain's CDR3 is CASSEGREQPQHF. The CDR3, as DNA: TGTGCCAGCAGTGAAGGCCGGGAGCAGCCCCAGCATTTT.

In its sample, this clone was seen once. The chain carries TRBV10-3 and TRBJ1-2; D may be TRBD1 (5 bases). Trimming stripped 5 bases from V and 2 bases from J, with 12 bases between. This CDR3 region has 14 residues. Germline V gives CDR1 ENHRY, CDR2 SYGVKD. The CDR3, as DNA: TGTGCCATCAGTCTGGAGGGGACCAACTATGGCTACACCTTC. This gives the protein CAISLEGTNYGYTF.

The rearrangement links TRBV3-1 (or the pseudogene TRBV3-2) to TRBJ2-3; either TRBD1 or TRBD2 may supply D (6 bases each). This CDR3 is built from 16 residues. Germline V lookup: CDR1 LGHDT, CDR2 YNNKEL (reference sequence). Deletions cut 2 bases from V and 4 bases from J, with 16 bases between. The CDR3 coding sequence is TGTGCCAGCAGCCAAAGGAGATCGGGGGCCCCAGATACGCAGTATTTT. Translating it yields CASSQRRSGAPDTQYF.

This chain uses TRBV6-2 or TRBV6-3 with TRBJ1-5; a possible D gene is TRBD1 (6 bases). The length of the CDR3 is 13 residues. Germline loops: CDR1 MNHEY, CDR2 SVGEGT. The V gene lost 5 bases and the J gene lost 5 bases, with 10 bases spanning the gap. DNA of the CDR3: TGTGCCAGCAGTCAGGGGAGGCATCAGCCCCAGCATTTT. Protein product: CASSQGRHQPQHF.

This clone was seen just once. This chain connects TRBV7-9 to TRBJ1-3; tentatively, D is TRBD1 (6 bases). Germline-derived CDR1 and CDR2 are SEHNR and FQNEAQ (reference sequence). V was clipped by 2 bases and J by 2 bases, with 10 bases between them. The CDR3 has 15 residues. DNA of the CDR3: TGTGCCAGCAGCTTAAAAGGGGGAACTGGAAACACCATATATTTT. Amino acid sequence: CASSLKGGTGNTIYF.

V is TRBV10-1 and J is TRBJ1-1; D is ambiguous. Trimming pared 8 bases from V and 0 bases from J, leaving 7 bases between. Germline CDR1 is WNHNN and CDR2 is SYGVQD (reference sequence). This CDR3 has 12 residues. CDR3 sequence reads: CASSLMNTEAFF. Written as DNA, the CDR3 is TGCGCCAGCTCCCTAATGAACACTGAAGCTTTCTTT.